These T cell receptor beta chains were read from a single sample in a study of patients and donors after allogeneic stem cell transplantation. From the RT-PCR reads, TCRdb called clonotypes with MiXCR, one entry per CDR3 protein. The sample carries 70,000 to 100,000 distinct CDR3 sequences, just under 5% recorded once. Specimen: blood, either unsorted or a sorted T cell fraction (not recorded which). The receptor set was obtained from a human donor who was either an allogeneic HSCT recipient or a stem cell or donor lymphocyte infusion donor (not recorded which). It is not recorded whose cells these are; they may come from a transplant donor. Each CDR3 is given without its conserved first and last residue. Size tells how often a clone was seen (once, few, many) or the class of an expanded clone, and some rows leave it out.

many,TRBV12-3/TRBV12-4,ASNPDGRQETQY
many,TRBV3-1,ASSQGLRVKNIQY
many,TRBV9,ASSVELRVLAGELF
many,TRBV28,ASSHGLNNQPQH
many,TRBV6-1,ASSEAGGPTEAF
many,TRBV20-1,SAREGSMNTEAF
few,TRBV18,ASSRQGGTGNTIY
many,TRBV3-1,ASSQVQSEQY
many,TRBV4-1,ASRVGLLGTEAF
many,TRBV6-1,ASRKPPQGDAAEAF
many,TRBV5-1,ASSLDRALTDTQY
few,TRBV11-2,ASSSPREFPGELF
many,TRBV5-1,ASSPGLAGGTDTQY
many,TRBV11-2,ASSLARAHSGNTIY
many,TRBV12-3/TRBV12-4,ASSSRMTSGGSADTQY
many,TRBV15,ATSLPRSEQF
NA,TRBV20-1,SARVLAGVGDTQY
many,TRBV2,ASRPGTSGNQY
NA,TRBV18,ASSDSQTSGNTIY
many,TRBV20-1,SADKTGQGDYGYT
many,TRBV18,ASSPRGGRNTGELF
many,TRBV15,ATSWRGETQY
many,TRBV20-1,SARTADFYEQY
NA,TRBV20-1,SARDSRTNTEAF
many,TRBV28,ASRGDGSTDTQY
many,TRBV28,ASSSSKRRTDTQY
many,TRBV5-1,ASSLAGGGPYEQY
many,TRBV5-4,ASSGMGAGTGELF
many,TRBV2,ASTPRQGSEQY
many,TRBV6-2/TRBV6-3,ASSYVTREGTYEQY
many,TRBV2,ASSGHRNYGYT
NA,TRBV20-1,SARPNLGQGKDSPLH
many,TRBV5-8,ASSLFRSGYQETQY
large,TRBV5-1,ASSLGDRYNEQF
many,TRBV5-1,ASSLSGTGLVGYGYT
many,TRBV7-8,ASSLTTGTGGYNEQF
many,TRBV6-1,ASWKIAGGGDNEQF
many,TRBV12-5,ASGLVSTSGSTGQETQY
few,TRBV2,ASSVRNQGFEKLF
many,TRBV5-6,ASSQDLVGNTEAF
many,TRBV7-6,ASRQWRGNTIY
NA,TRBV5-1,ASSFGTQY
many,TRBV19,ASSNLGTSDTQY
many,TRBV5-4,ASTQPGTENTEAF